This T cell receptor beta chain stems from a study of T cell changes during pregnancy in multiple sclerosis. Profiling relied on immunoSEQ multiplex PCR, and the TCRdb table lists in-frame clones only, not all of them. The table includes under 95,000 clones, about 94% detected once. Germline lookup yields CDR1 LGHNA and CDR2 YNFKEQ. V was trimmed by 0 bases and J by 3 bases, leaving 17 bases between them. The CDR3 sequence is 17 residues long. The chain couples TRBV4-2 to TRBJ1-2; maybe TRBD1 (5 bases). The sequence derives from a female donor in good health, enrolled as a control in a pregnancy study. The sequenced sample was peripheral blood, obtained in the second trimester of pregnancy. CDR3 coding DNA: TGTGCCAGCAGCCAAGAGTCCCGCGGGGGGAGTGACTATGGCTACACCTTC. Residues: CASSQESRGGSDYGYTF.